One sample yielded the 10 T cell receptor beta chains listed below, sequenced in a study of blood T cell repertoires in COVID-19 (dated by TCRdb to the early 2020s). The receptor library was made with the immunoSEQ multiplex PCR assay. TCRdb mirrors the immuneACCESS table, restricted to in-frame sequences. Some clones are absent from its copies; in checked studies, under half trace to an unresolved V gene, and the reason for the others is unknown. The sample data list 96,000 or so clones, and 90% to 95% of these were observed just once. In total, the top ten clones hold 1.5% to 2% of the sample. Material: peripheral blood. These receptor sequences come from a man in his 60s with acute or convalescent COVID-19.

V gene TRBV9 combines with J gene TRBJ2-1; 14 bases fit TRBD2. The germline gives CDR1 SGDLS, CDR2 YYNGEE. The CDR3 has 18 residues. V lost 0 bases to trimming and J lost 6 bases; unmatched junction nucleotides: 8. The CDR3 reads CASSVVGTSGRVGNEQFF. The CDR3, as DNA: TGTGCCAGCAGCGTAGTAGGGACTAGCGGGAGAGTGGGCAATGAGCAGTTCTTC.

On this clone: The same CDR3 arises from other DNA sequences in this sample as well. The chain recombines TRBV3-1 (or the pseudogene TRBV3-2) with TRBJ2-3; D remains ambiguous. Trimming removed 1 base at V and 2 bases at J, with 7 bases between. The CDR3 consists of 14 residues. CDR1 and CDR2 from the germline V gene are LGHDT and YNNKEL (reference sequence). The CDR3 reads CASSQGQFTDTQYF. CDR3 DNA: TGTGCCAGCAGCCAAGGTCAGTTCACAGATACGCAGTATTTT.

This chain connects TRBV5-4 to TRBJ2-7; 12 bases line up with TRBD2. CDR3 length: 15 amino acids. Germline V CDR1 and CDR2: SGHNT, YYREEE (reference sequence). The V gene end was trimmed by 4 bases and the J gene end by 0 bases; junction bases not matched to a gene: 2. The CDR3: CASSRTSGASYEQYF. DNA for the CDR3: TGTGCCAGCAGCAGGACTAGCGGGGCCTCCTACGAGCAGTACTTC.

The chain carries TRBV28 and TRBJ1-2; perhaps TRBD1 as D (5 bases). This CDR3 region has 14 residues. Trimming removed 6 bases from V and 4 bases from J, with 15 bases in between. In germline, CDR1 is MDHEN, CDR2 SYDVKM. The CDR3: CASSPIRQGYGYTF. CDR3 DNA sequence: TGTGCCAGCAGCCCTATACGGCAGGGCTATGGCTACACCTTC.

The chain is built from TRBV3-1 (or the pseudogene TRBV3-2) and TRBJ1-2; D uncertain. Germline CDR1 reads LGHDT; CDR2 reads YNNKEL (reference sequence). Trimming removed 3 bases at V and 8 bases at J, with 13 bases between. The CDR3 extends over 13 amino acids. The CDR3, as DNA: TGTGCCAGCAGCCAGGGTGGGAGGAACGGCTACACCTTC. Its protein is CASSQGGRNGYTF.

The chain is built from TRBV30 and TRBJ1-6; a weak D match, TRBD1 (5 bases). The CDR3 length is 15 residues. With 3 bases removed from V and 5 bases from J, the gap between germline ends came to 14 bases. In germline, CDR1 is GTSNPN, CDR2 SVGIG (reference sequence). CDR3 residues: CAWRGLNTNNSPLHF. In nucleotides, the CDR3 is TGTGCCTGGAGGGGACTAAACACTAATAATTCACCCCTCCACTTT. The variable domain in full, with the rest retrieved from reference TRBV30 and TRBJ1-6, is SQTIHQWPATLVQPVGSPLSLECTVEGTSNPNLYWYRQAAGRGLQLLFYSVGIGQISSEVPQNLSASRPQDRQFILSSKKLLLSDSGFYLCAWRGLNTNNSPLHFGNGTRLTVT.

The CDR3 DNA is TGTGCCAGCAGCTTGGATTTAGCAGGGTTGAGTGAGCAGTACTTC. Translated: CASSLDLAGLSEQYF. This rearrangement joins TRBV5-4 to TRBJ2-7; D possibly corresponds to TRBD1 (5 bases). V was pared by 0 bases and J by 7 bases, with 17 bases between. Germline V lookup: CDR1 SGHNT, CDR2 YYREEE (reference sequence). The CDR3 contains 15 residues.

The J gene is TRBJ2-2, the V gene TRBV18, with D perhaps matching TRBD1 (5 bases). This CDR3 has 15 residues. Germline CDR1 is KGHSH and CDR2 is LQKENI. V lost 1 base and J 1 base, leaving 7 bases between the germline ends. As DNA, the CDR3 is TGTGCCAGCTCACCACTTCAGGGGAACACCGGGGAGCTGTTTTTT. Protein product: CASSPLQGNTGELFF.

Only one count was recorded for this clone. The genes are TRBV6-2 or TRBV6-3 and TRBJ2-5, with D uncertain. Germline loops: CDR1 MNHEY, CDR2 SVGEGT. The CDR3 runs to 11 residues. Between the trimmed V and J ends, which lost 6 bases and 5 bases, there was a span of 7 bases. The CDR3 DNA sequence: TGTGCCAGCAGCCCCCGGGAGACCCAGTACTTC. This encodes CASSPRETQYF.

The rearrangement joins TRBV6-1 to TRBJ2-7, with TRBD1 matching over 9 bases. The CDR3 spans 16 residues. After removal of 2 bases from V and 3 bases from J, the junction contained 8 bases not matched to a gene. CDR1 MNHNS and CDR2 SASEGT come from the germline V gene. Here the CDR3 DNA reads TGTGCCAGCAGTGAATTTGAAGGACAGGGGTTCTACGAGCAGTACTTC. Protein product: CASSEFEGQGFYEQYF.